One sample yielded the 24 T cell receptor beta chains listed below, sequenced in a study of T cell responses to AZD1222 COVID-19 vaccine. Assay: immunoSEQ multiplex PCR; the TCRdb copy retains only in-frame clones and omits some. Of some 80,000 clones in the sample, approximately 90% are singletons; the top ten hold 4.5% to 6%. The sequenced sample was peripheral blood, obtained on day 0 of AZD1222 vaccination. The receptors here all came from an adult in good health.

The chain uses TRBV18 and TRBJ1-5; D gene ambiguous. The germline gives CDR1 KGHSH, CDR2 LQKENI. The germline V and J ends were trimmed by 2 bases and 0 bases, with 5 bases remaining between them. The CDR3 contains 14 residues. The CDR3: CASSPSGSNQPQHF. Here the CDR3 DNA reads TGTGCCAGCTCACCAAGCGGTAGCAATCAGCCCCAGCATTTT.

This chain uses TRBV9 with TRBJ2-3; D gene ambiguous. Germline CDR1 is SGDLS and CDR2 is YYNGEE. Between the trimmed V and J ends, which lost 0 bases and 2 bases, there was a span of 13 bases. This CDR3 comprises 16 residues. CDR3 region: CASSVAHGRNTDTQYF. CDR3 in DNA: TGTGCCAGCAGCGTAGCTCACGGCAGAAACACAGATACGCAGTATTTT.

This clone occurred once. The chain is built from TRBV11-2 and TRBJ1-3; D remains unclear. Germline lookup yields CDR1 SGHAT and CDR2 FQNNGV. The V gene lost 3 bases and the J gene lost 8 bases, with 17 bases spanning the gap. The CDR3 is made up of 15 amino acids. The CDR3 reads CASSFLAQEGDTIYF. The CDR3 DNA sequence: TGTGCCAGCAGCTTCCTAGCGCAGGAGGGCGACACCATATATTTT.

The V gene is TRBV7-9, the J gene TRBJ1-2; 8 bases align to TRBD1. Germline CDR1 reads SEHNR; CDR2 reads FQNEAQ (reference sequence). This CDR3 region has 15 residues. The ends lost 5 bases at V and 2 bases at J; junction bases unmatched: 7. Written as DNA, the CDR3 is TGTGCCAGCAGCATCCGGGACAGGAGAAACTATGGCTACACCTTC. Amino acids: CASSIRDRRNYGYTF.

V gene TRBV7-9 combines with J gene TRBJ1-2, with D unclear. Per germline, CDR1 SEHNR and CDR2 FQNEAQ (reference sequence). The CDR3 spans 14 residues. Trimming stripped 4 bases from V and 8 bases from J, with 17 bases between. The CDR3 DNA sequence: TGTGCCAGCAGCTCCACGCTTGTCCGGAGGGGCTACACCTTC. This codes for CASSSTLVRRGYTF.

The CDR3 coding sequence is TGTGCCAGCAGCCTGCGGGAAGTCCGGATTAATGAAAAACTGTTTTTT. It translates to CASSLREVRINEKLFF. The genes are TRBV7-2 and TRBJ1-4, with D unclear. The germline CDR1 and CDR2 sequences are SGHTA and FQGNSA. Trimming pared 5 bases from V and 4 bases from J, leaving 17 bases between. The CDR3 has 16 amino acids.

This chain links TRBV7-8 with TRBJ2-1; 7 nucleotides align to TRBD2. The junction had 8 bases not matched to a gene; V was cut back by 5 bases and J by 4 bases. Germline V CDR1 and CDR2: SGHVS, FQNEAQ. The CDR3 spans 15 residues. The CDR3 spells CASSRGVGRYNEQFF. Here the CDR3 DNA reads TGTGCCAGCAGCCGGGGGGTGGGACGGTACAATGAGCAGTTCTTC.

The chain couples TRBV9 to TRBJ2-5, with D unclear. Germline lookup yields CDR1 SGDLS and CDR2 YYNGEE. This CDR3 is 13 amino acids long. The V end was cut by 0 bases, the J end by 5 bases, with 8 bases between. In DNA form, the CDR3 reads TGTGCCAGCAGCGTAGTCCCCGGGGAGACCCAGTACTTC. The encoded protein is CASSVVPGETQYF.

The CDR3 DNA sequence: TGTGCCAGCAGAGGGACAGTAAATAGCAATCAGCCCCAGCATTTT. It specifies CASRGTVNSNQPQHF. The V and J genes are TRBV6-5 and TRBJ1-5, with 7 bases lining up with TRBD1. With 6 bases clipped from V and 0 bases from J, the junction kept 5 bases outside the gene matches. CDR1 is MNHEY, CDR2 SVGAGI, per germline. The length of the CDR3 is 15 residues.

The V call is TRBV6-4, the J call TRBJ2-3; unclear D gene. The CDR3 is 14 amino acids. CDR1 and CDR2 (germline): MRHNA, SNTAGT. V was shortened by 0 bases and J by 2 bases, with 6 bases between the two germline ends. In DNA form, the CDR3 reads TGTGCCAGCAGTGACTCGAGCGCCACAGATACGCAGTATTTT. Amino acids: CASSDSSATDTQYF.

J is TRBJ2-5 and V is TRBV24-1; D may correspond to TRBD1 or TRBD2 (5 bases each). Trimming cost V 7 bases and J 4 bases, with 18 bases left between them. Germline lookup yields CDR1 KGHDR and CDR2 SFDVKD. The CDR3 covers 15 residues. CDR3 coding DNA: TGTGCCACCAGCCTGACAGCCTCGGCGGGAGAGACCCAGTACTTC. Translation gives CATSLTASAGETQYF.

The sample holds one count of this clone. The CDR3 sequence is CASRNQGARINYGYTF. CDR3 sequence (DNA): TGTGCCAGCAGAAATCAGGGGGCGCGAATCAACTATGGCTACACCTTC. The chain combines TRBV7-9 with TRBJ1-2, with TRBD1 identical over 8 bases. This CDR3 contains 16 residues. Germline trimming cut 6 bases from V and 2 bases from J; bases unmatched to any gene: 11. In germline, CDR1 is SEHNR, CDR2 FQNEAQ (reference sequence).

This chain uses TRBV11-2 with TRBJ1-5, with a possible D match to TRBD1 (6 bases). Germline V gene lookup returns CDR1 SGHAT and CDR2 FQNNGV. The CDR3 spans 16 residues. V dropped 5 bases and J dropped 1 base, with 15 bases sitting between them. CDR3 loop: CASSRGGESSNQPQHF. In nucleotides, the CDR3 is TGTGCCAGCAGCCGGGGGGGCGAATCCAGCAATCAGCCCCAGCATTTT.

The rearrangement links TRBV2 to TRBJ2-3; D is unresolved. Trimming took 7 bases from V and 5 from J, leaving 10 bases between them. This CDR3 comprises 12 residues. From germline, CDR1 is SNHLY and CDR2 FYNNEI. CDR3 bases: TGTGCCAGCACTTTAGACCGAGATACGCAGTATTTT. Translated, it gives CASTLDRDTQYF.

This chain connects TRBV4-2 to TRBJ2-7, with 10 nucleotides matching TRBD1. J was trimmed by 4 bases and V by 0 bases; bases with no gene match: 12. Germline V gives CDR1 LGHNA, CDR2 YNFKEQ. This CDR3 has 18 residues. The CDR3 DNA follows: TGTGCCAGCAGCCAAGAGCCCGAGACAGGGGGCTTCTCGTACGAGCAGTACTTC. Translating it yields CASSQEPETGGFSYEQYF.

The rearrangement links TRBV5-4 to TRBJ1-4; TRBD1 aligns across 8 bases. V shed 5 bases, J shed 8 bases, and the junction held 8 bases outside the gene matches. Looked up from germline, CDR1 is SGHNT and CDR2 is YYREEE (reference sequence). This CDR3 region has 14 residues. In DNA form, the CDR3 reads TGTGCCAGCAGAAGTGACAGGGGAAGAGAAAAACTGTTTTTT. This codes for CASRSDRGREKLFF.

The chain employs TRBV7-9 and TRBJ2-7; tentative D call: TRBD1 (6 bases). Deletions cut 3 bases from V and 2 bases from J, with 11 bases between. The CDR3 loop spans 14 amino acids. Germline loops: CDR1 SEHNR, CDR2 FQNEAQ (reference sequence). CDR3 nucleotide sequence: TGTGCCAGCAGCTTCGGGCAGGGGACCTACGAGCAGTACTTC. It codes for CASSFGQGTYEQYF. Combining the CDR3 with reference TRBV7-9 and TRBJ2-7 gives the whole variable domain DTGVSQNPRHKITKRGQNVTFRCDPISEHNRLYWYRQTLGQGPEFLTYFQNEAQLEKSRLLSDRFSAERPKGSFSTLEIQRTEQGDSAMYLCASSFGQGTYEQYFGPGTRLTVT.

The chain employs TRBV7-9 and TRBJ2-7, with 7 bases fitting TRBD1. Germline CDR1 SEHNR, CDR2 FQNEAQ (reference sequence). V trimming: 1 base; J trimming: 2 bases; junction bases outside the gene matches: 2. This CDR3 contains 14 residues. In DNA form, the CDR3 reads TGTGCCAGCAGCTTAGGGGACAGCCCCTACGAGCAGTACTTC. Translated: CASSLGDSPYEQYF.

The chain couples TRBV3-1 (or the pseudogene TRBV3-2) to TRBJ2-1, with no clear D. CDR1 is LGHDT, CDR2 YNNKEL, per germline (reference sequence). The ends were cut back, 1 base at V and 3 bases at J, with 10 bases in the middle. The CDR3 covers 15 residues. CDR3 residues: CASSQAKTIYNEQFF. CDR3 nucleotide sequence: TGTGCCAGCAGCCAAGCGAAGACAATCTACAATGAGCAGTTCTTC.

The chain couples TRBV5-1 to TRBJ2-3; D remains unclear. CDR3 length: 14 residues. Germline values: CDR1 SGHRS, CDR2 YFSETQ. Trimming took off 0 bases at V and 0 bases at J, with 5 bases between the two ends. The CDR3 reads CASSLVDSTDTQYF. The CDR3 DNA reads as TGCGCCAGCAGCTTGGTTGATAGCACAGATACGCAGTATTTT.

In this sample, this clone turned up a few times. V is TRBV7-9 and J is TRBJ1-2, with 8 bases identical to TRBD1. V shed 5 bases and J 0 bases; nucleotides not matched to a gene: 8. CDR3 length equals 16 residues. The germline gives CDR1 SEHNR, CDR2 FQNEAQ (reference sequence). DNA for the CDR3: TGTGCCAGCAGCGCCTCAGGGGGCAAAGCTAACTATGGCTACACCTTC. Protein: CASSASGGKANYGYTF.

The chain combines TRBV2 with TRBJ1-2; 7 bases line up with TRBD1. The V gene's germline CDR1 is SNHLY and CDR2 FYNNEI. The J segment lost 7 bases and the V segment lost 4 bases, leaving 9 bases of the junction unmatched. The CDR3 has 14 residues. The CDR3 DNA follows: TGTGCCAGCAGTGGTTTTAGACAGGGATCTGGCTACACCTTC. This gives the protein CASSGFRQGSGYTF.

This chain joins TRBV11-2 and TRBJ2-2; D is unclear. Trimming pared 5 bases from V and 13 bases from J, leaving 14 bases between. The CDR3 consists of 12 residues. From germline, CDR1 is SGHAT and CDR2 FQNNGV. CDR3: CASSRLNGVLFF. The CDR3 DNA reads as TGTGCCAGCAGCCGACTGAACGGAGTGCTGTTTTTT.

This clone appeared a single time. The J gene is TRBJ2-1, the V gene TRBV14; perhaps TRBD2 as D (6 bases). V dropped 1 base and J dropped 10 bases, with 14 bases sitting between them. Germline V gene data show CDR1 as SGHDN and CDR2 as FVKESK. The CDR3 totals 14 residues. The CDR3: CASSQVGRGDEQFF. Here the CDR3 DNA reads TGTGCCAGCAGCCAAGTGGGGCGGGGAGACGAGCAGTTCTTC.